This TCR beta chain comes out of a study of technical replicates of blood from several donors. This clone has only one observation. CDR3 size: 14 residues. The V and J ends lost 0 bases and 2 bases respectively, with 8 bases between them. Per germline, CDR1 LNHNV and CDR2 YYDKDF (reference sequence). Sequencing used immunoSEQ multiplex PCR; TCRdb keeps in-frame clones, though not all of them. The sample holds approximately 88,000 clones, about 96% seen once. Sequencing input: T cells isolated from PBMCs. The chain couples TRBV15 to TRBJ2-7, with D tentatively TRBD1 (6 bases). The clonotype comes from a human donor in good health. The CDR3, as DNA: TGTGCCACCAGCAGAGATACAGGGACCTACGAGCAGTACTTC. This sequence encodes CATSRDTGTYEQYF. The variable domain in full, completed from reference TRBV15 and TRBJ2-7, reads DAMVIQNPRYQVTQFGKPVTLSCSQTLNHNVMYWYQQKSSQAPKLLFHYYDKDFNNEADTPDNFQSRRPNTSFCFLDIRSPGLGDTAMYLCATSRDTGTYEQYFGPGTRLTVT.